A selection of T cell receptor beta chains follows, all from one sample in a study of cytomegalovirus exposure and HLA in healthy donors. Some clones are missing from TCRdb's copy, which holds only in-frame ones; the method was immunoSEQ multiplex PCR. This table lists 100,000 to 150,000 clones. Sample: PBMCs. The receptors here all came from a woman between 40 and 55 years old in good health and CMV-seropositive. Each CDR3 is given with its conserved first and last residue. The order of the fields is CDR3 protein, CDR3 DNA, J gene, V gene, D gene. The D gene is left open where the match is weak.

CASSLDRGMGNEQFF TGTGCCAGCAGCTTGGACAGGGGGATGGGCAATGAGCAGTTCTTC TRBJ2-1 TRBV11-2 TRBD1
CASSLRGRIYEQYF TGTGCCAGCAGTTTGCGGGGGCGAATCTACGAGCAGTACTTC TRBJ2-7 TRBV6-5 .
CSVGGLGEKLFF TGCAGCGTTGGGGGGCTGGGTGAAAAACTGTTTTTT TRBJ1-4 TRBV29-1 .
CASSLGGRELFF TGCGCCAGCAGCCTGGGAGGTCGGGAGCTGTTTTTT TRBJ2-2 TRBV4-1 .
CASRFPPRQPQHF TGTGCAAGTCGCTTCCCTCCTAGGCAGCCCCAGCATTTT TRBJ1-5 TRBV12-2 .
CASSPSLTAPYEQYF TGTGCCAGTAGTCCCTCACTGACTGCACCCTACGAGCAGTACTTC TRBJ2-7 TRBV19 .
CASSPTGVGEQYF TGCGCCAGCAGCCCGACAGGGGTTGGCGAGCAGTACTTC TRBJ2-7 TRBV5-1 TRBD1
CASSTRSSDSGANVLTF TGTGCCAGCAGCACCCGGAGCTCCGACTCTGGGGCCAACGTCCTGACTTTC TRBJ2-6 TRBV7-6 .
CASSIERGEAFF TGTGCCAGTAGTATAGAGCGGGGAGAAGCTTTCTTT TRBJ1-1 TRBV19 .
CASRPTGGANEKLFF TGTGCCAGCAGACCGACAGGGGGGGCTAATGAAAAACTGTTTTTT TRBJ1-4 TRBV6-5 TRBD1
CSVEDIGTRGYEQYF TGCAGCGTTGAAGATATCGGGACTAGGGGATACGAGCAGTACTTC TRBJ2-7 TRBV29-1 TRBD2
CASSLLQGPYNEQFF TGCGCCAGCAGCTTGTTACAGGGACCGTACAATGAGCAGTTCTTC TRBJ2-1 TRBV5-1 .
CASSGSPSGYEQYF TGTGCCAGCAGCGGGTCCCCATCAGGGTACGAGCAGTACTTC TRBJ2-7 TRBV5-4 .
CASSLGFGTSGTGELFF TGTGCCAGCAGCTTAGGATTCGGGACTAGCGGTACCGGGGAGCTGTTTTTT TRBJ2-2 TRBV7-8 TRBD2
CASSLERDGSETQYF TGTGCCAGCAGCTTAGAGCGGGACGGATCAGAGACCCAGTACTTC TRBJ2-5 TRBV5-4 TRBD2
CASSDSSRADTQYF TGTGCCTCCTCCGACTCATCCCGGGCAGATACGCAGTATTTT TRBJ2-3 TRBV30 .
CATSRDSGSYEQYF TGTGCCACCAGCCGGGACAGTGGTTCCTACGAGCAGTACTTC TRBJ2-7 TRBV15 TRBD1
CASSLTGGRRNEQFF TGTGCCAGCAGCTTAACAGGGGGTCGGCGGAATGAGCAGTTCTTC TRBJ2-1 TRBV7-2 TRBD1
CASSLKGTPTSSYNEQFF TGTGCCAGCAGCTTAAAAGGGACACCCACGAGCTCCTACAATGAGCAGTTCTTC TRBJ2-1 TRBV7-3 .
CASRPGTEAFF TGTGCCAGCAGGCCAGGCACTGAAGCTTTCTTT TRBJ1-1 TRBV6-1 .
CASHGGDYGYTF TGTGCCAGCCATGGGGGCGACTATGGCTACACCTTC TRBJ1-2 TRBV19 .
CASSYKTDTQYF TGTGCCAGCAGTTATAAAACAGATACGCAGTATTTT TRBJ2-3 TRBV6-6 .
CASSPTSYEQYF TGTGCCAGCTCTCCTACCTCCTACGAGCAGTACTTC TRBJ2-7 TRBV18 .
CASSLVEASNRYF TGTGCCAGCAGCTTAGTCGAGGCTTCGAACCGGTACTTC TRBJ2-5 TRBV7-2 .
CASSVAGQGTEETQYF TGTGCCAGCAGCGTAGCGGGACAGGGGACCGAAGAGACCCAGTACTTC TRBJ2-5 TRBV9 TRBD1
CASSFRPSPGLAAQLGNEQFF TGTGCCAGCAGTTTTAGGCCGTCCCCGGGACTAGCGGCCCAGCTGGGGAATGAGCAGTTCTTC TRBJ2-1 TRBV28 TRBD2
CASSRGTGELFF TGTGCCAGCAGTCGGGGGACCGGGGAGCTGTTTTTT TRBJ2-2 TRBV27 .
CASSHSGSRSYNEQFF TGCGCCAGCAGCCATAGCGGGAGTCGGTCCTACAATGAGCAGTTCTTC TRBJ2-1 TRBV4-1 TRBD2
CASSPLAGGNTGELFF TGTGCCAGCAGCCCCTTAGCGGGAGGAAACACCGGGGAGCTGTTTTTT TRBJ2-2 TRBV9 TRBD2
CASSLTRDGYTF TGTGCCAGCAGCTTGACGAGGGATGGCTACACCTTC TRBJ1-2 TRBV5-6 .
CARSEVRTGKYEQYF TGTGCCAGATCTGAGGTGCGGACAGGAAAGTACGAGCAGTACTTC TRBJ2-7 TRBV2 TRBD1
CASSFQLLNTEAFF TGTGCCAGCAGTTTTCAACTCCTAAACACTGAAGCTTTCTTT TRBJ1-1 TRBV5-6 .
CASSSRVGTEAFF TGTGCCAGCAGCAGCAGGGTTGGAACTGAAGCTTTCTTT TRBJ1-1 TRBV5-6 .
CASSLTGSIYEQYF TGTGCCAGCAGCTTAACAGGTTCTATCTACGAGCAGTACTTC TRBJ2-7 TRBV7-9 .
CASSVGEEKLFF TGTGCCAGCTCAGTCGGGGAAGAAAAACTGTTTTTT TRBJ1-4 TRBV18 .
CASSSGDREKQYF TGTGCCAGCAGTTCTGGGGACAGGGAAAAGCAGTACTTC TRBJ2-7 TRBV27 TRBD1
CASCPRTNEKLFF TGTGCCAGCTGTCCCCGGACTAATGAAAAACTGTTTTTT TRBJ1-4 TRBV6-5 .
CASSSRDRATDTQYF TGTGCCAGCAGCTCCCGGGACAGGGCCACAGATACGCAGTATTTT TRBJ2-3 TRBV5-5 TRBD1
CASSGASGSSYEQYF TGTGCCAGCAGTGGGGCTAGCGGGAGTTCCTACGAGCAGTACTTC TRBJ2-7 TRBV2 TRBD2
CASSQVLRLAGTGELFF TGCGCCAGCAGCCAAGTACTAAGACTAGCGGGTACCGGGGAGCTGTTTTTT TRBJ2-2 TRBV4-1 TRBD2
CASSPLDYGYTF TGTGCCAGTAGCCCCCTCGACTATGGCTACACCTTC TRBJ1-2 TRBV19 .
CASNLAGGPWNEQFF TGTGCCAGCAACCTAGCGGGAGGGCCGTGGAATGAGCAGTTCTTC TRBJ2-1 TRBV5-6 TRBD2
CASSVGGHGELFF TGTGCCAGCAGCGTAGGCGGGCACGGGGAGCTGTTTTTT TRBJ2-2 TRBV9 .
CASSLVGKSTDTQYF TGTGCCAGCAGTTTAGTCGGGAAGAGCACAGATACGCAGTATTTT TRBJ2-3 TRBV27 .
CASGVVGLDEQYF TGTGCCAGCGGCGTAGTGGGGCTTGACGAGCAGTACTTC TRBJ2-7 TRBV11-2 .
CASRLAGTGELFF TGTGCCAGCAGGCTAGCGGGGACCGGGGAGCTGTTTTTT TRBJ2-2 TRBV11-3 TRBD2
CASSQGLNTEAFF TGTGCCAGCAGCCAGGGACTTAACACTGAAGCTTTCTTT TRBJ1-1 TRBV9 .
CASSQGTDYELERQYF TGCGCCAGCAGCCAAGGTACAGACTATGAATTGGAGAGGCAGTACTTC TRBJ2-7 TRBV4-1 .
CASSWDSSHTGELFF TGTGCCAGCAGTTGGGACAGTAGTCACACCGGGGAGCTGTTTTTT TRBJ2-2 TRBV27 TRBD1
CSVGLAGGSLSGANVLTF TGCAGCGTCGGACTAGCGGGAGGCAGCCTGTCTGGGGCCAACGTCCTGACTTTC TRBJ2-6 TRBV29-1 TRBD2
CASSQDSNQPQHF TGTGCCAGCAGTCAGGATAGCAATCAGCCCCAGCATTTT TRBJ1-5 TRBV6-4 .
CAWSVLASLNTEAFF TGTGCCTGGAGTGTATTAGCCAGCTTGAACACTGAAGCTTTCTTT TRBJ1-1 TRBV30 .
CASSYAGQGDEQYF TGTGCCAGCAGTTACGCGGGACAGGGGGACGAGCAGTACTTC TRBJ2-7 TRBV6-6 TRBD1
CASKATGENIQYF TGTGCCAGCAAAGCGACAGGGGAGAACATTCAGTACTTC TRBJ2-4 TRBV6-1 TRBD1
CASSDAGLAMNTGELFF TGTGCCAGCTCAGACGCCGGACTAGCGATGAACACCGGGGAGCTGTTTTTT TRBJ2-2 TRBV18 TRBD2
CASRPREGFYNEQFF TGCGCCAGCAGGCCTAGGGAGGGATTCTACAATGAGCAGTTCTTC TRBJ2-1 TRBV4-1 TRBD2
CSVYKAGGPPDTQYF TGCAGCGTCTATAAAGCGGGAGGGCCACCAGATACGCAGTATTTT TRBJ2-3 TRBV29-1 TRBD2
CASSGLAGAYEQYF TGTGCCAGTAGCGGACTAGCGGGGGCCTACGAGCAGTACTTC TRBJ2-7 TRBV19 TRBD2
CASSLSGPSTDTQYF TGTGCCAGCAGCTTAAGCGGACCTAGCACAGATACGCAGTATTTT TRBJ2-3 TRBV7-2 .
CATSRRQGGRGYTIYF TGTGCCACCAGCAGAAGACAGGGGGGAAGAGGATACACCATATATTTT TRBJ1-3 TRBV15 TRBD1